This T cell receptor (beta chain) is drawn from a study of shared clonotypes between healthy human individuals. There are 13 residues in the CDR3. Germline V CDR1 and CDR2: MGHDK, SYGVNS. The V end was cut by 2 bases, the J end by 9 bases, with 11 bases between. All donors were Caucasian adults living in Nashville, Tennessee. Repertoires were generated with immunoSEQ multiplex PCR, while TCRdb's copy carries only in-frame clones and drops some. The data hold approximately 110,000 clones, with 67% observed a single time. The chain recombines TRBV25-1 with TRBJ2-1; no definite D call. This clonotype was sampled from a woman in her thirties in good health. Sample: memory CD8+ T cells sorted from blood. Sample subset: CD45RO+ cells pooled with CCR7-negative TemRA cells. CDR3 nucleotide sequence: TGTGCCAGCAGTGAAGGGCAGGTTAGTGAGCAGTTCTTC. It specifies CASSEGQVSEQFF.